This entry lists 24 T cell receptor beta chains sequenced from one sample in a study of CD8+CD57+ T cells in acquired aplastic anemia. Genomic DNA provided the template from which TCR beta VDJ and CDR3 profiles were obtained. Each CDR3 protein is one row after TCRdb ran MiXCR on the reads. The data contain fewer than 300,000 distinct CDR3 sequences, approximately 79% of them singletons. It was patients with CD8+CD57+ cell expansion by flow cytometry who were chosen for sequencing. The sample taken for sequencing was sorted CD4+, CD8+, or CD8+CD57+ T cells (not recorded which) from PBMCs. The receptor set was obtained from a human donor with aplastic anemia.

About this clonotype: A read error may account for a junction end that differs from germline. This chain connects TRBV7-2 to TRBJ2-5; 9 positions agree with TRBD1. Germline V CDR1 and CDR2: SGHTA, FQGNSA. CDR3 length: 14 residues. In DNA, the CDR3 is TGTGCCAGCAGCTCGGGGACAGGGTATGGCTCCACGTTCTTC. The encoded protein is CASSSGTGYGSTFF.

J is TRBJ2-2 and V is TRBV7-9; D is perhaps TRBD1 or TRBD2 (7 bases each). V shed 3 bases and J shed 16 bases, with 24 bases lying between them. In germline, CDR1 is SEHNR, CDR2 FQNEAQ (reference sequence). This CDR3 has 15 residues. The CDR3 is CASSFLRSRGGDEFF. The CDR3, as DNA: TGTGCCAGCAGCTTTTTAAGAAGCAGGGGGGGCGATGAGTTTTTT.

Note on this clonotype: No conserved phenylalanine or tryptophan is present at the end of the CDR3, so a read error is the likely explanation. Because the CDR3's place on the DNA is in doubt, the DNA is left out and the CDR3 is given as listed by TCRdb. The chain is built from TRBV2 and TRBJ2-7; the D segment call TRBD1 is taken from the table without a DNA check. Germline values: CDR1 SNHLY, CDR2 FYNNEI. The CDR3 is 14 amino acids long, termini counted. CDR3 amino acids: CASSLWGNKQVLGA.

On this clonotype itself: The limits of the CDR3 on the DNA are not certain, so only TCRdb's listed CDR3 is given. The chain combines TRBV7-2 with TRBJ1-5; the D call TRBD1 from the table was never checked on the DNA. Counting both end residues, the CDR3 totals 14 amino acids. Germline-derived CDR1 and CDR2 are SGHTA and FQGNSA. The CDR3 sequence: CASRWGRGNQHQHF.

The V call is TRBV9, the J call TRBJ1-2, with D hard to call. Trimming took off 5 bases at V and 11 bases at J, with 25 bases between the two ends. The CDR3 length is 15 residues. The germline V gene encodes CDR1 SGDLS and CDR2 YYNGEE. CDR3 nucleotides: TGTGCCAGCAGGGACTGGGGAGCTGATACGCAGGATTACACCTTC. Its translation: CASRDWGADTQDYTF.

This clonotype is a singleton in its sample. CDR3 loop: CASSEAFQGTGGYTF. CDR3 coding DNA: TGTGCCAGCAGTGAAGCGTTTCAAGGGACGGGGGGCTACACCTTC. This sequence joins TRBV2 and TRBJ1-2; perhaps TRBD1 as D (5 bases). The CDR3 sequence is 15 residues long. The V gene's germline CDR1 is SNHLY and CDR2 FYNNEI. Trimming removed 0 bases from V and 8 bases from J, with 16 bases in between.

V is TRBV7-8 and J is TRBJ1-1; D call uncertain. Between the trimmed V and J ends, which lost 0 bases and 13 bases, there was a span of 21 bases. Germline V CDR1 and CDR2: SGHVS, FQNEAQ. The CDR3 is 15 amino acids. CDR3 residues: CASSLAVRPDTQDFF. The CDR3 DNA is TGTGCCAGCAGCTTAGCGGTGAGACCCGACACTCAGGATTTCTTT. The full variable domain, in which reference TRBV7-8 and TRBJ1-1 provide the parts outside the CDR3, is GAGVSQSPRYKVAKRGQDVALRCDPISGHVSLFWYQQALGQGPEFLTYFQNEAQLDKSGLPSDRFFAERPEGSVSTLKIQRTQQEDSAVYLCASSLAVRPDTQDFFGQGTRLTVV.

The rearrangement uses TRBV7-9 and TRBJ2-2, with D possibly TRBD1 on 5 matching bases. Deletions cut 5 bases from V and 1 base from J, with 14 bases between. CDR1 and CDR2 (germline): SEHNR, FQNEAQ (reference sequence). This CDR3 comprises 16 residues. The DNA for the CDR3 is TGTGCCAGCAGCCCTCAAAAGGGGCGGAACACCGGGGAGCTGTTTTTT. Its translation is CASSPQKGRNTGELFF. The full variable domain, rest sourced from reference TRBV7-9 and TRBJ2-2, is DTGVSQNPRHKITKRGQNVTFRCDPISEHNRLYWYRQTLGQGPEFLTYFQNEAQLEKSRLLSDRFSAERPKGSFSTLEIQRTEQGDSAMYLCASSPQKGRNTGELFFGEGSRLTVL.

On this clonotype: At one end the junction does not follow the germline gene, possibly because of a read error. This chain links TRBV19 with TRBJ2-3; D might be TRBD2 (5 bases). CDR3 length equals 14 residues. Germline CDR1 reads LNHDA; CDR2 reads SQIVND (reference sequence). Written as DNA, the CDR3 is TGTGCCAGCAGCTTAGCGAGAGGTGCCGATACGGAGTATTTT. Translation gives CASSLARGADTEYF.

The chain joins TRBV7-2 to TRBJ2-1; D might be TRBD1 or TRBD2, each matching 6 bases. The V gene lost 4 bases and the J gene lost 8 bases, with 15 bases spanning the gap. Germline V gene lookup returns CDR1 SGHTA and CDR2 FQGNSA. CDR3 length: 14 amino acids. The CDR3 region has the DNA TGTGCCAGCAGCTCCACGACGGGGGCCTATGAGCAGTTCTTC. Protein sequence: CASSSTTGAYEQFF.

This chain uses TRBV7-9 with TRBJ2-5, with unresolved D. This CDR3 contains 14 residues. Per germline, CDR1 SEHNR and CDR2 FQNEAQ (reference sequence). V was trimmed by 3 bases and J by 14 bases, leaving 22 bases between them. The CDR3 loop is CASSLGPRQVIFYF. DNA of the CDR3: TGTGCCAGCAGCTTGGGCCCCAGGCAGGTGATTTTTTACTTC.

The count of this clonotype is one. The junction differs from germline at one of its ends, possibly a read error. This chain joins TRBV5-1 and TRBJ2-3; no reliable D call. CDR3 length equals 14 residues. Per the germline V gene, CDR1 is SGHRS and CDR2 is YFSETQ. The CDR3 loop reads CASSLAGADNTQYF. The CDR3 DNA sequence: TGTGCCAGCAGCTTGGCAGGAGCAGATAATACGCAGTATTTT.

As for this clonotype: Sequence at one end of the junction differs from germline and may be a read error. The chain has TRBV7-9 and TRBJ2-3; D perhaps matches TRBD2 (6 bases). The CDR3 has 14 amino acids. Germline CDR1 and CDR2: SEHNR and FQNEAQ (reference sequence). The CDR3 DNA reads TGTGCCAGCAGCTTTGCAGGAGGTCGGGAGAGCGAGGATTTT. Translation: CASSFAGGRESEDF.

The chain carries TRBV7-8 and TRBJ2-1; D may be TRBD2 (5 bases). The CDR3 has 16 amino acids. CDR1 and CDR2 (germline): SGHVS, FQNEAQ. V was trimmed by 2 bases and J by 8 bases, leaving 19 bases between them. This chain's CDR3 is CASSLPGGGGTHEQFF. For the CDR3, the DNA is TGTGCCAGCAGCTTACCAGGAGGCGGCGGTACGCATGAGCAGTTCTTC.

Worth noting for this clonotype: The CDR3 end shows no conserved phenylalanine or tryptophan, and so a read error is likely. The DNA is omitted, as the CDR3 cannot be located on it reliably, and the CDR3 follows TCRdb's listing. The chain combines TRBV7-9 with TRBJ2-2. From its first to its last residue, the CDR3 has 12 amino acids. CDR1 is SEHNR, CDR2 FQNEAQ, per germline (reference sequence). CDR3 sequence reads: CASSLVPGDRYL.

Concerning this clonotype itself: One end of the junction does not line up with germline, which may come from a read error. The chain is built from TRBV10-1 and TRBJ2-1, with D perhaps TRBD2 (8 bases). Germline V gene sequence: CDR1 WNHNN, CDR2 SYGVQD (reference sequence). The CDR3 has 13 amino acids. CDR3 in amino acids: CASRGGGTDKQFF. The CDR3, as DNA: TGCGCCAGCAGGGGCGGGGGGACAGATAAGCAGTTCTTT.

In this sample, this clonotype turned up once. One end of the junction is discordant with germline, which a read error may explain. The DNA for the CDR3 is TGTGCCACCGTGTTGGGGCGGGGGCACGATACGCAGTTTTTC. Amino acids: CATVLGRGHDTQFF. This chain connects TRBV24-1 to TRBJ2-3, with D perhaps TRBD2 (7 bases). Germline CDR1 is KGHDR and CDR2 is SFDVKD. This CDR3 contains 14 residues.

The chain carries TRBV25-1 and TRBJ1-2; D possibly corresponds to TRBD1 (5 bases). The CDR3 spans 15 residues. The germline V gene has CDR1 MGHDK and CDR2 SYGVNS. The V gene lost 4 bases and the J gene lost 0 bases, with 12 bases spanning the gap. The CDR3 sequence: CASSAPGTTNYGYTF. CDR3 nucleotide sequence: TGTGCCAGCAGTGCCCCCGGGACTACTAACTATGGCTACACCTTC.

Points on this clonotype: One end of the junction is discordant with germline, which a read error may explain. The rearrangement joins TRBV11-2 to TRBJ2-1; TRBD2 might be the D (5 bases). CDR3 size: 16 residues. Per the germline V gene, CDR1 is SGHAT and CDR2 is FQNNGV. For the CDR3, the DNA is TGCGCCAGCAGCCAAGGCCTTGCAGGTGGGAGCGATGAGCAGTTCTTC. Protein product: CASSQGLAGGSDEQFF.

V and J are TRBV5-8 and TRBJ1-5; D unclear. The CDR3 totals 14 residues. Germline CDR1 reads SGHTS; CDR2 reads YDEGEE. V was trimmed by 4 bases and J by 2 bases, leaving 10 bases between them. In DNA, the CDR3 is TGTGCCAGCAGCGATGCGTATTGCAATCAGCCCCAGCATTTT. Translation gives CASSDAYCNQPQHF.

The chain is built from TRBV7-2 and TRBJ2-1, with D perhaps assigned TRBD1 or TRBD2 (6 bases each). In germline, CDR1 is SGHTA, CDR2 FQGNSA. This CDR3 is built from 16 residues. The germline V and J ends were trimmed by 3 bases and 12 bases, with 24 bases remaining between them. The CDR3 reads CASSFRVRRGSASQFF. DNA of the CDR3: TGTGCCAGCAGCTTTCGAGTAAGGAGGGGGAGCGCTTCGCAGTTCTTC.

The rearrangement links TRBV15 to TRBJ2-5, with D possibly being TRBD1 (6 bases). Germline CDR1 reads LNHNV; CDR2 reads YYDKDF (reference sequence). The CDR3 is made up of 15 amino acids. Trimming cost V 3 bases and J 6 bases, with 17 bases left between them. The CDR3 here is CATSSSGESAKTQYF. DNA for the CDR3: TGTGCCACCAGCAGTTCAGGGGAGTCGGCCAAGACCCAGTACTTC.

Notes on this clonotype: Since the CDR3 does not end with the conserved phenylalanine or tryptophan, this likely comes from a read error. It is unclear where the CDR3 begins or ends on the DNA, so no DNA is shown, and the CDR3 is as TCRdb lists it. CDR3 loop: CASGVRDRSPQDFQSV. The rearrangement links TRBV2 to TRBJ2-5; the D call TRBD1 from the table was never checked on the DNA. The CDR3 is 16 residues long, counting both termini. Germline CDR1 SNHLY, CDR2 FYNNEI.

The chain carries TRBV7-2 and TRBJ1-2; the D gene is possibly TRBD1 (5 bases). Germline V lookup: CDR1 SGHTA, CDR2 FQGNSA. Trimming took off 1 base at V and 8 bases at J, with 17 bases between the two ends. The CDR3 extends over 15 amino acids. CDR3 nucleotides: TGTGCCAGCAGCTTAGTTCCAGGGAATCTGGGGGGCTACACCTTC. This gives the protein CASSLVPGNLGGYTF.